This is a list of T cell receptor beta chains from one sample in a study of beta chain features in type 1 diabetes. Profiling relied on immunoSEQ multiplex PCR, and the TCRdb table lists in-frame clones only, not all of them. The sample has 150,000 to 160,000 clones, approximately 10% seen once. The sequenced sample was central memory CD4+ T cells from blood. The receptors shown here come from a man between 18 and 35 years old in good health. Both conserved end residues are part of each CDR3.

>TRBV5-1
CASSPLDQRISTRGNGYTF
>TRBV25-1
CASSEGATGGKETQYF
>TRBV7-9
CASSYLLGEQYF
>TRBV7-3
CASSPNGQGSGYTF
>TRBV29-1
CSVGIGDQPQHF
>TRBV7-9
CASSYGRDGNTIYF
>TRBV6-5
CASRRGGETQYF
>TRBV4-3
CASSQTTGSEKLFF
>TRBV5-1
CASSLEETQYF
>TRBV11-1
CASSLERTAYGYTF
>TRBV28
CASSPKYREAFF
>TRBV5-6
CASSNRDRGGKLFF
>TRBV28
CASSSGGPTDTQYF
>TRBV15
CATSGSGLIVSVRTEQYF
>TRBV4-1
CASSQVVRVYGYTF
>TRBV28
CASSLSSDRGYTF
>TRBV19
CASTTGLRVGTDTQYF
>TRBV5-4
CASSLPGQGGTGELFF
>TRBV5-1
CASSAARGQGANYGYTF
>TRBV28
CASSLFFHTLGYNEQFF
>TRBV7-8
CASSSRALAGDNEQFF
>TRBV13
CASSLNVGAGSNEQFF
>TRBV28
CASSSGGQSYNEQFF
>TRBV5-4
CASSLTGNTGELFF
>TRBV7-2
CASSQDRVSNIQYF
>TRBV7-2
CASSLDLATYEQYF
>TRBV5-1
CASSPDSYNQPQHF
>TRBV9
CASSVAGENTGELFF
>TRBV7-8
CASSPTSMTYNEQFF
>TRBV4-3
CASSQDIGAGGKTQYF
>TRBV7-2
CASSLGEDTQYF
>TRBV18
CASSPLPQGGTEAFF
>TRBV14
CASSQDRGLALYF
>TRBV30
CAWSPDRSSYNEQFF
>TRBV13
CASSLNRGADGELFF
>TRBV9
CASSPRQGKTGELFF
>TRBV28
CASSRRVNEQFF
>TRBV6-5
CASRRLQGSSYEQYF
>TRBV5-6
CASSRRDGPNEQFF
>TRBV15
CATSRDGNYGYTF
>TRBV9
CASSVGRDVNQPQHF
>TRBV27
CASRKTGPYEQYF
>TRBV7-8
CASSLAAVLSNQPQHF
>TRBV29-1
CSVLPGQVYETQYF
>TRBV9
CASSEQGLRETQYF
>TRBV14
CASSQGAGDYNEQFF
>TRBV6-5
CASSYGGEPQHF
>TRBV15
CATSPGQGGNEQFF
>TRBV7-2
CASPKSGASRTDTQYF
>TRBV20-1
CSAALRGRDF
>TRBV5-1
CASSLDRAETQYF
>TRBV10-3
CAITEGRGANYGYTF
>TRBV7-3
CASSLVGQTHTDTQYF
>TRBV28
CASGPATNEKLFF